This T cell receptor (beta chain) is from a study of vaccination and CD4 T cells after COVID-19. Findings and limits, study-wide: Analysis of convalescent patients found that 304 of 307 vaccine-specific clones were spike mono-reactive.

The CDR3 covers 16 residues. Germline trimming cut 6 bases from V and 1 base from J; bases unmatched to any gene: 4. With the Oncomine TCR Beta short-read assay, DNA from cultured CD4+ T cells was sequenced. MiXCR, run by TCRdb on the PCR reads, gives a single entry per CDR3 protein. The sample carries around 16,000 distinct CDR3 sequences, 36% recorded once. Comments on this clonotype: Its antigen is unknown.

Treatment described: 10-day PBMC culture with coronavirus spike peptide pools or control peptides (ViraFEST assay). Days 3 and 7 were when half the medium was replaced with fresh IL-2 medium. The specimen comprised CD4+ T cells from blood, cultured in vitro, sampled before SARS-CoV-2 vaccination. This chain joins TRBV12-3 or TRBV12-4 and TRBJ2-2, with 11 positions matching TRBD2. This clonotype was obtained from a human donor who received a COVID-19 vaccine. CDR3 nucleotides: TGTGCCAGCAGGACTAGCGGGGCTGTGAACACCGGGGAGCTGTTTTTT. This translates into CASRTSGAVNTGELFF.